Detailed here is one T cell receptor (beta chain). Antigen: not known. Clones were read by immunoSEQ multiplex PCR, and TCRdb kept only the in-frame ones, dropping some. The sample holds around 54,000 clones, 75% to 95% seen once. This sample was taken from a study of OX40 agonist ivuxolimab in advanced cancers. Across the study: Dose-escalation patients suffered from hepatocellular carcinoma, melanoma, renal cell or head and neck cancer.

On cycle 4 day 1 and cycle 7 day 1, as well as at baseline, blood was sampled. With 2 bases removed from V and 3 bases from J, the gap between germline ends came to 11 bases. From germline, CDR1 is MDHEN and CDR2 SYDVKM. The CDR3 covers 15 residues. General study results and limits: At doses 0.1 to 3.0 mg/kg, CD4+ and CD8+ clones expanded. Among the lowest peripheral clonal expansion occurred in 0.1-3.0 mg/kg partial responders.

This sample comprised CD4+ or CD8+ T cells sorted from blood, obtained in a trial of the OX40 agonist ivuxolimab. The origin of this receptor is an adult with an advanced solid tumor such as melanoma, head and neck, liver or kidney cancer. The J gene is TRBJ2-1, the V gene TRBV28; D unclear. The CDR3: CASSLMAVDYNEQFF. CDR3 sequence (DNA): TGTGCCAGCAGTTTAATGGCGGTGGACTACAATGAGCAGTTCTTC.